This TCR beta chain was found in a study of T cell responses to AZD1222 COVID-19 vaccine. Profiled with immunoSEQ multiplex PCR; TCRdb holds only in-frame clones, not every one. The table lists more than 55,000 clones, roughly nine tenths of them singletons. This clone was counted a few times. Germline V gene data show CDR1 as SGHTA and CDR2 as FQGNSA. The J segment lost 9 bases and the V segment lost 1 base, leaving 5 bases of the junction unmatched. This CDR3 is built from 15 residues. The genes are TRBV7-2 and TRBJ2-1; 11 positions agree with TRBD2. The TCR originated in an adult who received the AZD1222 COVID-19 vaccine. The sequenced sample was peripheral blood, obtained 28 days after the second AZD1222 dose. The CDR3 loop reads CASSLVTSGSPEQFF. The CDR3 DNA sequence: TGTGCCAGCAGCTTAGTAACTAGCGGGAGTCCTGAGCAGTTCTTC.